This entry describes one TCR beta chain. The antigen it binds to is not known. Qualities for individual bases were not recorded, and no much larger clone is one base off. These data originate in a study of technical replicates of blood from a handful of donors (dated by TCRdb to 2016 to 2017). Its CDR3 holds 13 amino acids, cysteine through phenylalanine. Only the CDR3 portion is preserved as DNA: 39 bases, with reading frame beginning at the first base. V and J lose 2 bases and 8 bases, and a span of 10 bases separates them. The CDR1 and CDR2 encoded by the germline V gene (reference sequence) are MNHNY and SVGAGI. The library was prepared using the immunoSEQ multiplex PCR assay. TCRdb retrieved this table from immuneACCESS and kept in-frame rearrangements only. Not all clones are present; in checked studies, unresolved V genes account for under half, and no reason is known for the remainder. The sample yields some 60,000 clones; 85% to 90% were counted once. The ten largest clones capture 4.5% to 6.5% of the sample.

The chain uses TRBV6-6 and TRBJ1-3; possibly the D gene is TRBD1, per 6 matching bases. Material for sequencing was PBMCs. This sequence was found in a human donor in good health. Some clones in this sample may be carry-over from other donors' samples. The CDR3 protein sequence reads: CASSYNRDDTIYF. The DNA sequence is TGTGCCAGCAGTTACAACAGGGATGACACCATATATTTT.